Below, 18 T cell receptor beta chains from the same sample are listed, as sequenced in a study of T cell changes during pregnancy in multiple sclerosis. TCRdb's copy holds only in-frame clones and misses some; the assay was immunoSEQ multiplex PCR. The sample includes fewer than 60,000 clones, more than 85% of them seen just once. The specimen comprised CD8+ T cells from peripheral blood mononuclear cells, sampled in the first trimester of pregnancy. The source is a female donor with multiple sclerosis, enrolled in a pregnancy study.

J is TRBJ2-1 and V is TRBV7-9; the match to TRBD2 covers 11 bases. J gave up 10 bases and V 5 bases, and 7 bases lay outside the gene matches. The CDR3 length is 14 residues. Germline V gene lookup returns CDR1 SEHNR and CDR2 FQNEAQ (reference sequence). In nucleotides, the CDR3 is TGTGCCAGCAGCCTTGGGACTAGCGGAGGGGAGCAGTTCTTC. Translating gives CASSLGTSGGEQFF.

The chain links TRBV6-5 to TRBJ1-5; maybe TRBD1 (5 bases). Germline-derived CDR1 and CDR2 are MNHEY and SVGAGI. There are 15 residues in the CDR3. Trimming took off 0 bases at V and 5 bases at J, with 11 bases between the two ends. The CDR3 spells CASSYSGGVHQPQHF. The CDR3 DNA sequence: TGTGCCAGCAGTTACTCGGGGGGAGTCCATCAGCCCCAGCATTTT.

The V call is TRBV5-4, the J call TRBJ2-7, with D perhaps matching TRBD1 (5 bases). The V end lost 2 bases, the J end lost 2 bases, and 11 bases lay between the germline ends. The CDR3 consists of 14 residues. Germline V gives CDR1 SGHNT, CDR2 YYREEE (reference sequence). The CDR3 region has the DNA TGTGCCAGCAGCTTCGCAGGGCCCACCTACGAGCAGTACTTC. Translating gives CASSFAGPTYEQYF.

This clone was recorded only once. The chain is built from TRBV6-1 and TRBJ1-2, with 9 bases identical to TRBD1. The trim removed 10 bases at V and 3 bases at J, leaving 6 bases unmatched. The CDR3 loop spans 13 amino acids. Germline values: CDR1 MNHNS, CDR2 SASEGT. CDR3 loop: CANAGQGHYGYTF. Here the CDR3 DNA reads TGTGCCAACGCCGGACAGGGGCACTATGGCTACACCTTC.

This sequence joins TRBV6-1 and TRBJ1-1; 7 bases agree with TRBD1. Germline CDR1 and CDR2: MNHNS and SASEGT. The CDR3 spans 13 residues. The trim removed 8 bases at V and 1 base at J, leaving 4 bases unmatched. The CDR3 nucleotides read TGTGCCAGCTGGGACAGAAAGAACACTGAAGCTTTCTTT. Amino acid sequence: CASWDRKNTEAFF.

This clone was recorded only once. The chain is built from TRBV25-1 and TRBJ2-5, with D possibly matching TRBD2 (5 bases). The length of the CDR3 is 12 residues. The V and J ends lost 7 bases and 2 bases respectively, with 8 bases between them. Germline V lookup: CDR1 MGHDK, CDR2 SYGVNS. Written as DNA, the CDR3 is TGTGCCAGCAACGAGGGACAAGAGACCCAGTACTTC. Encoded protein: CASNEGQETQYF.

The V call is TRBV19, the J call TRBJ2-1, with D possibly being TRBD2 (6 bases). Per the germline V gene, CDR1 is LNHDA and CDR2 is SQIVND (reference sequence). The CDR3 is made up of 18 amino acids. Trimming took 3 bases from V and 7 from J, leaving 25 bases between them. The CDR3 region is CASSITSPGTPPWNEQFF. The CDR3 DNA reads as TGTGCCAGTAGTATTACCTCACCCGGGACTCCTCCTTGGAATGAGCAGTTCTTC.

This sequence joins TRBV5-1 and TRBJ2-1, with 7 bases fitting TRBD1. Germline V gives CDR1 SGHRS, CDR2 YFSETQ. V shed 4 bases and J 4 bases; nucleotides not matched to a gene: 11. The CDR3 consists of 16 residues. The CDR3 protein is CASSLDRQGVYNEQFF. The DNA of the CDR3 is TGCGCCAGCAGCCTGGATCGACAGGGCGTATACAATGAGCAGTTCTTC.

This chain joins TRBV27 and TRBJ2-3; D possibly corresponds to TRBD2 (6 bases). This CDR3 is built from 15 residues. Trimming took off 5 bases at V and 1 base at J, with 13 bases between the two ends. CDR1 and CDR2 (germline): MNHEY, SMNVEV (reference sequence). The CDR3 coding sequence is TGTGCCAGCAGTGCGCGACCGGGGGGCACAGATACGCAGTATTTT. Its translation: CASSARPGGTDTQYF.

The chain links TRBV4-3 to TRBJ2-7; 10 bases match TRBD2. The J segment lost 3 bases and the V segment lost 4 bases, leaving 12 bases of the junction unmatched. This CDR3 has 17 residues. CDR1 and CDR2 (germline): LGHNA, YSLEER. The CDR3 loop is CASSLPRSGRAIYEQYF. The CDR3 nucleotides are TGCGCCAGCAGCCTCCCCCGAAGCGGGAGGGCCATCTACGAGCAGTACTTC.

The chain uses TRBV27 and TRBJ2-1; TRBD2 agrees at 11 bases. In germline, CDR1 is MNHEY, CDR2 SMNVEV (reference sequence). This CDR3 is 15 amino acids long. V was pared by 3 bases and J by 4 bases, with 2 bases of the junction left unmatched. DNA of the CDR3: TGTGCCAGCAGTTTGGGACTAGCGGTGTACAATGAGCAGTTCTTC. Its protein is CASSLGLAVYNEQFF.

The genes are TRBV5-4 and TRBJ2-1; 7 bases agree with TRBD1. CDR1 SGHNT and CDR2 YYREEE come from the germline V gene (reference sequence). The CDR3 spans 15 residues. The ends lost 4 bases at V and 2 bases at J; junction bases unmatched: 6. The CDR3 loop reads CASSTSGTAYNEQFF. In DNA, the CDR3 is TGTGCCAGCAGCACCTCCGGGACAGCCTACAATGAGCAGTTCTTC.

The J gene is TRBJ2-1, the V gene TRBV19; D ambiguous. CDR3 length: 12 amino acids. Trimming stripped 3 bases from V and 5 bases from J, with 5 bases between. Germline values: CDR1 LNHDA, CDR2 SQIVND (reference sequence). CDR3 sequence reads: CASSIPNNEQFF. For the CDR3, the DNA is TGTGCCAGTAGTATCCCTAACAATGAGCAGTTCTTC. The variable domain in full, with the rest retrieved from reference TRBV19 and TRBJ2-1, is DGGITQSPKYLFRKEGQNVTLSCEQNLNHDAMYWYRQDPGQGLRLIYYSQIVNDFQKGDIAEGYSVSREKKESFPLTVTSAQKNPTAFYLCASSIPNNEQFFGPGTRLTVL.

The V call is TRBV9, the J call TRBJ2-1; TRBD1 aligns across 9 bases. The V segment lost 3 bases and the J segment 5 bases; nucleotides outside the gene matches: 6. Germline CDR1 and CDR2: SGDLS and YYNGEE. The CDR3 consists of 15 residues. The CDR3 DNA is TGTGCCAGCAGCGCCTCCGGGACAGGGCACAATGAGCAGTTCTTC. This translates into CASSASGTGHNEQFF.

The chain links TRBV10-3 to TRBJ1-1; D unclear. CDR1 is ENHRY, CDR2 SYGVKD, per germline. This CDR3 contains 14 residues. V was trimmed by 3 bases and J by 1 base, leaving 9 bases between them. The DNA for the CDR3 is TGTGCCATCAGTGATCTTGCGGGGAACACTGAAGCTTTCTTT. Protein: CAISDLAGNTEAFF.

The V call is TRBV30, the J call TRBJ2-7; 8 nucleotides agree with TRBD1. Trimming removed 1 base from V and 2 bases from J; junction bases left unmatched: 4. This CDR3 comprises 14 residues. The germline V gene has CDR1 GTSNPN and CDR2 SVGIG (reference sequence). CDR3 nucleotide sequence: TGTGCCTGGAGTGAGGCAGGGGGCCCCTACGAGCAGTACTTC. Protein: CAWSEAGGPYEQYF.

In its sample, this clone was seen once. The rearrangement joins TRBV19 to TRBJ1-1; D gene uncertain. The CDR3 covers 12 residues. Germline values: CDR1 LNHDA, CDR2 SQIVND (reference sequence). The V end lost 6 bases, the J end lost 2 bases, and 7 bases lay between the germline ends. CDR3 in DNA: TGTGCCAGTAGGGCCGTTAACACTGAAGCTTTCTTT. Translating gives CASRAVNTEAFF.

V gene TRBV9 combines with J gene TRBJ2-1; the D gene is possibly TRBD2 (6 bases). CDR3 length: 15 residues. V dropped 0 bases and J dropped 5 bases, with 12 bases sitting between them. Germline CDR1 and CDR2: SGDLS and YYNGEE. The CDR3 nucleotides are TGTGCCAGCAGCGTAGGAGCGGGTGCAAACAATGAGCAGTTCTTC. This encodes CASSVGAGANNEQFF.